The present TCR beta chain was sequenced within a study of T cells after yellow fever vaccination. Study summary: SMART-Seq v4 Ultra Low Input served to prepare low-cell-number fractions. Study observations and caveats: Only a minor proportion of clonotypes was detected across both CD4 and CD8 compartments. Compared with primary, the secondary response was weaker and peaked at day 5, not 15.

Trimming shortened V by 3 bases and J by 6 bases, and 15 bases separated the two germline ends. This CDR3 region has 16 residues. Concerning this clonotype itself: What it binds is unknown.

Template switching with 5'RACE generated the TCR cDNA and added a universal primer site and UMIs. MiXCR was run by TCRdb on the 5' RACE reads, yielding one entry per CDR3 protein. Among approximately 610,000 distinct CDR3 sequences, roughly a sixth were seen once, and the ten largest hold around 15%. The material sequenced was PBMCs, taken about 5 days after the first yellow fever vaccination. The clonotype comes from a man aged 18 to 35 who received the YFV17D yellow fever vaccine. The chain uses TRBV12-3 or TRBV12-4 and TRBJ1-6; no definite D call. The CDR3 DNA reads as TGTGCCAGCAGTTTTGGAGGCGGGCGCGGTAATTCACCCCTCCACTTT. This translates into CASSFGGGRGNSPLHF.